The rows below give T cell receptor beta chains drawn from one sample of a study of PD-L1 blockade in urothelial cancer. TCRdb's table, derived via immunoSEQ multiplex PCR, lists solely in-frame clones and lacks some. The sample lists under 55,000 clones; about 86% were seen once. The material was PBMCs, obtained around atezolizumab (anti-PD-L1) treatment. The source is a man between 65 and 79 years old with urothelial cancer. Each CDR3 is given with its conserved first and last residue. Each record gives: clone size, D gene, V gene, J gene, CDR3 DNA, CDR3 protein. A D gene is named only where the DNA matches it firmly. The size entry is marked missing in some rows and otherwise reads once, few, many or a size class.

>-|-|TRBV4-2|TRBJ1-2
TGTGCCAGCAGCCCAGTCGGGAACGAATGGGGCTACACCTTC
CASSPVGNEWGYTF
>-|TRBD1|TRBV6-5|TRBJ2-7
TGTGCCAGCAGTTACTCGAGGGGGCGGATTCTTTCCGAGCAGTACTTC
CASSYSRGRILSEQYF
>-|TRBD2|TRBV30|TRBJ2-3
TGTGCCTGGAGTGGAATAGCGGGGGATACGCAGTATTTT
CAWSGIAGDTQYF
>once|TRBD2|TRBV15|TRBJ2-3
TGTGCCACCAGCAGAGGAGGTAGCGGGGGGCGCACAGATACGCAGTATTTT
CATSRGGSGGRTDTQYF
>many|-|TRBV18|TRBJ2-1
TGTGCCAGCTCACCAACAGGGTACTCCTACAATGAGCAGTTCTTC
CASSPTGYSYNEQFF
>few|TRBD1|TRBV7-6|TRBJ1-2
TGTGCCAGCAGCTTGGAGGGGGCGAGTGGCTACACCTTC
CASSLEGASGYTF
>-|-|TRBV7-3|TRBJ2-1
TGTGCCAGCAGCTTAAGCCGAGAAGCGAATGAGCAGTTCTTC
CASSLSREANEQFF
>-|TRBD1|TRBV5-4|TRBJ2-3
TGTGCCAGCAGCGCTGACAGGGGTACAGATACGCAGTATTTT
CASSADRGTDTQYF
>-|TRBD2|TRBV30|TRBJ2-2
TGTGCCTTAGGGACTAGCGGGGCCCACACCGGGGAGCTGTTTTTT
CALGTSGAHTGELFF
>-|TRBD2|TRBV7-9|TRBJ2-7
TGTGCCAGCAGACCGCGGGAGGGAGGTGAGCAGTACTTC
CASRPREGGEQYF
>-|TRBD2|TRBV7-8|TRBJ2-7
TGTGCCAGCAGCCAGGGGACAGCGGGGGGGATTAACGAGCAGTACTTC
CASSQGTAGGINEQYF
>once|-|TRBV30|TRBJ2-6
TGTGCCTGGAGTCCCAAGGGCAGGGGAGGGCCTGGGGCCAACGTCCTGACTTTC
CAWSPKGRGGPGANVLTF
>-|-|TRBV5-1|TRBJ2-4
TGCGCCAGCAGAGAGGACAGCCAAAGCATTCAGTACTTC
CASREDSQSIQYF
>-|-|TRBV2|TRBJ1-1
TGTGCCAGCAGCGTGACCTTGACAGTGAACACTGAAGCTTTCTTT
CASSVTLTVNTEAFF
>medium-sized|TRBD2|TRBV19|TRBJ2-3
TGTGCCAGTAGTGCTAGCGGGGTGAGGTATTTT
CASSASGVRYF
>-|TRBD1|TRBV9|TRBJ1-1
TGTGCCAGCAGCGTAGAGGACAGGTGGACTGAAGCTTTCTTT
CASSVEDRWTEAFF
>-|-|TRBV19|TRBJ1-5
TGTGCCAGTAGTATAGATGGAGGGTTCGGTCAGCCCCAGCATTTT
CASSIDGGFGQPQHF
>-|-|TRBV9|TRBJ2-7
TGTGCCAGCAGCGTATTGTCAGGGCCTGAAGGCGAGCAGTACTTC
CASSVLSGPEGEQYF
>-|TRBD1|TRBV28|TRBJ2-7
TGTGCCAGCACCACTCAGGGGGCCTACGAGCAGTACTTC
CASTTQGAYEQYF
>-|TRBD1|TRBV5-6|TRBJ1-2
TGTGCCAGCAGCCTAATACAGGGGGACTATGGCTACACCTTC
CASSLIQGDYGYTF
>-|TRBD2|TRBV5-4|TRBJ2-5
TGTGCCAGCAGCTTGGAACTAGCGGGTGGGGAGACCCAGTACTTC
CASSLELAGGETQYF
>-|-|TRBV6-1|TRBJ2-7
TGTGCCAGCAGGGGAACGGGACTCGTCTACGAGCAGTACTTC
CASRGTGLVYEQYF
>-|TRBD1|TRBV10-3|TRBJ1-1
TGTGCCATCAGTGGAGCGACAGGGGGTGACACTGAAGCTTTCTTT
CAISGATGGDTEAFF
>-|-|TRBV6-6|TRBJ1-4
TGTGCCAGCAGTTACGCACAGGGCGGTAGTGAAAAACTGTTTTTT
CASSYAQGGSEKLFF
>-|-|TRBV19|TRBJ2-3
TGTGCCAGTACTCCACGGGGATGGGAATCAGAGACGCAGTATTTT
CASTPRGWESETQYF
>-|-|TRBV7-2|TRBJ1-4
TGTGCCAGCAGCCCCCGGTGGGGGGCTAATGAAAAACTGTTTTTT
CASSPRWGANEKLFF
>once|-|TRBV6-1|TRBJ2-5
TGTGCCAGCAGTGGAAGGGGGGAGACCCAGTACTTC
CASSGRGETQYF
>-|-|TRBV5-1|TRBJ1-2
TGCGCCAGCAGCTATACCCAGGATACTAACTATGGCTACACCTTC
CASSYTQDTNYGYTF
>-|TRBD1|TRBV30|TRBJ1-5
TGTGCCTGGAGCGGACGGACAGGTCCTTTAAATCAGCCCCAGCATTTT
CAWSGRTGPLNQPQHF
>-|-|TRBV5-8|TRBJ1-6
TGTGCCAGCGCCGCCTCGGTGGAGAGAGCCCTCCACTTT
CASAASVERALHF
>-|TRBD1|TRBV5-1|TRBJ2-1
TGCGCCAGCAGCTTGGGACAGGGCGGCAATGAGCAGTTCTTC
CASSLGQGGNEQFF
>-|TRBD1|TRBV19|TRBJ2-7
TGTGCCAGTAGTAGACTCGGACAGGGGGGTTCCTACGAGCAGTACTTC
CASSRLGQGGSYEQYF
>-|TRBD2|TRBV18|TRBJ2-3
TGTGCCAGCTCACCACCTGGCGGGGGGGCCTCAAGAGATACGCAGTATTTT
CASSPPGGGASRDTQYF
>few|-|TRBV20-1|TRBJ2-1
TGCAGTGCGCTATGGGCCTATGAGCAGTTCTTC
CSALWAYEQFF
>-|-|TRBV19|TRBJ1-5
TGTGCCAGTAGTATCAGGGATAGCAATCAGCCCCAGCATTTT
CASSIRDSNQPQHF
>-|-|TRBV28|TRBJ2-3
TGTGCCAGTCAAGACGGGGGATTCGGCACAGATACGCAGTATTTT
CASQDGGFGTDTQYF
>-|-|TRBV9|TRBJ2-1
TGTGCCAGCAGCTACGGACTGAGGTCGGGCAATGAGCAGTTCTTC
CASSYGLRSGNEQFF
>-|-|TRBV6-5|TRBJ2-7
TGTGCCAGCAGCCCCGGGGTCTCCTACGAGCAGTACTTC
CASSPGVSYEQYF